The 12 T cell receptor beta chains given below trace back to one sample, sequenced in a study of radiation and T cells in renal cell carcinoma. Time point: blood 2 weeks post-SBRT. Treatment of the sample: 15 Gy SBRT to primary tumor, nephrectomy 4 weeks later. Repertoires were generated with immunoSEQ multiplex PCR, while TCRdb's copy carries only in-frame clones and drops some. The sample lists some 26,000 clones, approximately 84% occurring once. This sample comprised blood, obtained from a patient whose treatment included radiotherapy and nephrectomy. Receptor source: a man aged 55 to 69 with renal cell carcinoma.

The genes are TRBV2 and TRBJ2-3; no firm D call. With 4 bases removed from V and 4 bases from J, the gap between germline ends came to 9 bases. This CDR3 contains 13 residues. CDR1 is SNHLY and CDR2 is FYNNEI in the germline V gene. The CDR3 region is CASSGGGADTQYF. The CDR3 bases are TGTGCCAGCAGTGGGGGTGGGGCAGATACGCAGTATTTT.

The chain joins TRBV7-9 to TRBJ1-5; the D gene is possibly TRBD1 (5 bases). V dropped 5 bases and J dropped 4 bases, with 12 bases sitting between them. The CDR3 covers 14 residues. The germline V gene encodes CDR1 SEHNR and CDR2 FQNEAQ (reference sequence). The CDR3 DNA follows: TGTGCCAGCAGCCCCGGGACGGCTAATCAGCCCCAGCATTTT. This translates into CASSPGTANQPQHF.

This clone was found once. The chain is built from TRBV11-2 and TRBJ2-5, with D unclear. The CDR3 has 15 residues. Germline CDR1 and CDR2: SGHAT and FQNNGV. Trimming removed 5 bases from V and 1 base from J, with 14 bases in between. The CDR3 nucleotides are TGTGCCAGCAGCCCCTTATGGGGATCCCAAGAGACCCAGTACTTC. Protein: CASSPLWGSQETQYF.

The V call is TRBV9, the J call TRBJ2-5, with 7 bases that match TRBD1. This CDR3 comprises 15 residues. Germline loops: CDR1 SGDLS, CDR2 YYNGEE. V trimming: 2 bases; J trimming: 0 bases; junction bases outside the gene matches: 4. The CDR3 spells CASSVGTAYQETQYF. CDR3 nucleotide sequence: TGTGCCAGCAGCGTCGGGACAGCGTACCAAGAGACCCAGTACTTC. Based on the CDR3 plus reference TRBV9 and TRBJ2-5, the full variable domain is DSGVTQTPKHLITATGQRVTLRCSPRSGDLSVYWYQQSLDQGLQFLIQYYNGEERAKGNILERFSAQQFPDLHSELNLSSLELGDSALYFCASSVGTAYQETQYFGPGTRLLVL.

This sequence joins TRBV6-4 and TRBJ2-1; 7 positions agree with TRBD2. Per germline, CDR1 MRHNA and CDR2 SNTAGT. This CDR3 comprises 12 residues. Trimming at V came to 2 bases and at J to 10 bases, leaving 2 bases not matched to a gene. CDR3 in amino acids: CASSDGGGEQFF. Here the CDR3 DNA reads TGTGCCAGCAGTGACGGGGGAGGGGAGCAGTTCTTC.

The chain recombines TRBV7-6 with TRBJ2-1; maybe TRBD2 (5 bases). CDR3 size: 17 residues. Germline values: CDR1 SGHVS, CDR2 FNYEAQ. The ends were cut back, 5 bases at V and 0 bases at J, with 17 bases in the middle. The CDR3 DNA reads TGTGCCAGCAGCCCCACCCCAGCGGACCCCTCCTACAATGAGCAGTTCTTC. It specifies CASSPTPADPSYNEQFF. Supplemented by reference TRBV7-6 and TRBJ2-1, the full variable domain reads GAGVSQSPRYKVTKRGQDVALRCDPISGHVSLYWYRQALGQGPEFLTYFNYEAQQDKSGLPNDRFSAERPEGSISTLTIQRTEQRDSAMYRCASSPTPADPSYNEQFFGPGTRLTVL.

CDR3 in DNA: TGTGCCAGCAGCCCGCGGACTCCGACTTTCGACAATGAGCAGTTCTTC. As protein: CASSPRTPTFDNEQFF. The V gene is TRBV7-8, the J gene TRBJ2-1, with D maybe TRBD2 (5 bases). Trimming pared 5 bases from V and 5 bases from J, leaving 19 bases between. CDR1 and CDR2 (germline): SGHVS, FQNEAQ. This CDR3 spans 16 amino acids.

This sequence joins TRBV7-2 and TRBJ2-5; D not resolved. V was trimmed by 4 bases and J by 2 bases, leaving 8 bases between them. Germline CDR1 reads SGHTA; CDR2 reads FQGNSA. The CDR3 contains 13 residues. The CDR3 bases are TGTGCCAGCAGCTCTGGATATCAAGAGACCCAGTACTTC. Its protein product is CASSSGYQETQYF. Variable domain in full (rest from reference TRBV7-2 and TRBJ2-5): GAGVSQSPSNKVTEKGKDVELRCDPISGHTALYWYRQSLGQGLEFLIYFQGNSAPDKSGLPSDRFSAERTGGSVSTLTIQRTQQEDSAVYLCASSSGYQETQYFGPGTRLLVL.

Within the sample, this clone is medium-sized. Other nucleotide sequences from this sample produce the same CDR3. The chain links TRBV7-9 to TRBJ1-4; TRBD1 agrees at 9 bases. The ends lost 5 bases at V and 0 bases at J; junction bases unmatched: 7. The germline CDR1 and CDR2 sequences are SEHNR and FQNEAQ (reference sequence). The CDR3 has 17 amino acids. The CDR3 DNA reads TGTGCCAGCAGCCCCCGGACAGGGGCGGCAACTAATGAAAAACTGTTTTTT. Encoded protein: CASSPRTGAATNEKLFF.

This clone was observed a single time. The chain recombines TRBV6-1 with TRBJ1-4, with D uncertain. The germline CDR1 and CDR2 sequences are MNHNS and SASEGT. The ends were cut back, 5 bases at V and 8 bases at J, with 9 bases in the middle. The CDR3 totals 12 residues. The CDR3 protein is CASSNPPEKLFF. The CDR3 DNA reads TGTGCCAGCAGTAACCCTCCAGAAAAACTGTTTTTT.

The chain has TRBV7-2 and TRBJ1-1, with 8 positions matching TRBD1. This CDR3 region has 14 residues. Germline values: CDR1 SGHTA, CDR2 FQGNSA. Unmatched junction bases numbered 3, after V lost 2 bases and J lost 4 bases. CDR3 nucleotides: TGTGCCAGCAGCTTACACAGGGGGAGCACTGAAGCTTTCTTT. It codes for CASSLHRGSTEAFF.

This clone appeared a single time. The gene calls are TRBV5-1 and TRBJ2-3; D gene unclear. The CDR3 is 16 residues long. CDR1 is SGHRS, CDR2 YFSETQ, per germline. Deletions cut 0 bases from V and 0 bases from J, with 11 bases between. The DNA of the CDR3 is TGCGCCAGCAGCTTGGGGCGAAGCGCTAGCACAGATACGCAGTATTTT. It codes for CASSLGRSASTDTQYF. Looking up the rest from reference TRBV5-1 and TRBJ2-3 gives the full variable domain: KAGVTQTPRYLIKTRGQQVTLSCSPISGHRSVSWYQQTPGQGLQFLFEYFSETQRNKGNFPGRFSGRQFSNSRSEMNVSTLELGDSALYLCASSLGRSASTDTQYFGPGTRLTVL.